This T cell receptor beta chain is from a study of T cell repertoires in cytomegalovirus infection. Across the study: CMV epitopes in the study were HLA-C-restricted (recently identified) and HLA-B-restricted (well studied). TCR beta signatures that were public indicated CMV infection and matching HLA type. Study-wide points: What dominated the ex vivo response were HLA-C-restricted CMV-specific TCR beta clonotypes. Summed frequency of shared TCR beta families picked out CMV carriers who also had the relevant HLA.

This clonotype has only a few counts. Antigen: not known. TCRdb fed the reads into MiXCR, producing one record per CDR3 protein. The sample includes roughly 860,000 distinct CDR3 sequences, around a third of them seen just once. This CDR3 has 13 amino acids. In germline, CDR1 is MNHEY, CDR2 SMNVEV (reference sequence). V dropped 2 bases and J dropped 7 bases, with 8 bases sitting between them. Specimen: cultured CD8+ T cells from PBMCs, collected from culture after CMV antigen stimulation. This sequence originates from a human donor in good health (CMV status not recorded). Some clones in this sample may be carry-over from other donors' samples. J is TRBJ2-2 and V is TRBV27; D is uncertain. CDR3: CASSLGINGELFF. CDR3 DNA: TGTGCCAGCAGTTTAGGAATAAACGGGGAGCTGTTTTTT.